This is a list of T cell receptor beta chains from one sample in a study of shared clonotypes between healthy human individuals. The method was immunoSEQ multiplex PCR; TCRdb's version includes in-frame clones alone and lacks a portion of them. The sample has roughly 550,000 clones, roughly 96% seen once; the top ten hold 0.085% to 0.11%. Source material: naive CD8+ T cells sorted from blood. These receptors were taken from a woman between 25 and 40 years old in good health. CDR3s include the opening cysteine and the closing phenylalanine or tryptophan. A D gene is named only where the DNA matches it firmly.

CASSPTFENTEAFF,TGTGCCAGCTCACCGACATTCGAGAACACTGAAGCTTTCTTT,TRBJ1-1,NA,TRBV18
CASRSGTGARWDTGELFF,TGTGCCAGCAGATCCGGGACAGGGGCTCGATGGGACACCGGGGAGCTGTTTTTT,TRBJ2-2,TRBD1,TRBV28
CACHLRGQGGGYGYTF,TGTGCCTGTCACCTAAGGGGGCAGGGAGGTGGCTATGGCTACACCTTC,TRBJ1-2,TRBD1,TRBV30
CASSRRLAGVSTDTQYF,TGTGCCAGCAGCCGTAGACTAGCGGGAGTCTCGACAGATACGCAGTATTTT,TRBJ2-3,TRBD2,TRBV4-2
CASSKEREWETQYF,TGTGCCAGCAGTAAAGAGCGGGAGTGGGAGACCCAGTACTTC,TRBJ2-5,TRBD2,TRBV28
CASSQGGNQNSGANVLTF,TGTGCCAGCAGCCAAGGGGGCAACCAGAACTCTGGGGCCAACGTCCTGACTTTC,TRBJ2-6,NA,TRBV14
CASSSRPYQETQYF,TGTGCCAGCAGTTCACGACCATATCAAGAGACCCAGTACTTC,TRBJ2-5,NA,TRBV6-1
CASSADNPDTQYF,TGTGCCAGCAGCGCAGACAACCCAGATACGCAGTATTTT,TRBJ2-3,NA,TRBV7-6
CASSIDLEAGYTF,TGTGCCAGTAGTATAGATCTTGAGGCTGGCTACACCTTC,TRBJ1-2,NA,TRBV19
CASSSGFNIEQFF,TGTGCCAGCAGCTCCGGGTTTAATATTGAGCAGTTCTTC,TRBJ2-1,NA,TRBV13
CASSLGDSAYEQYF,TGTGCCAGCAGCTTGGGGGACAGCGCGTACGAGCAGTACTTC,TRBJ2-7,TRBD1,TRBV5-4